This TCR beta chain derives from a study of T cell responses to AZD1222 COVID-19 vaccine. Trimming pared 0 bases from V and 4 bases from J, leaving 11 bases between. The CDR3 sequence is 14 residues long. Germline CDR1 is GTSNPN and CDR2 is SVGIG (reference sequence). The table came from immunoSEQ multiplex PCR; TCRdb's copy has only in-frame clones and leaves some out. The sample carries under 25,000 clones, roughly 84% recorded once. This clone has more than one count but fewer than ten. It was second doses at about 4 or about 12 weeks that were pooled. V usage is TRBV30 and J usage is TRBJ2-3, with TRBD1 as a possible D gene (6 bases). The sample consisted of peripheral blood, taken 28 days after the second AZD1222 dose. The clonotype comes from an adult who received the AZD1222 COVID-19 vaccine. CDR3 sequence reads: CAWSVGGGPDTQYF. CDR3 DNA: TGTGCCTGGAGTGTAGGTGGGGGCCCAGATACGCAGTATTTT.